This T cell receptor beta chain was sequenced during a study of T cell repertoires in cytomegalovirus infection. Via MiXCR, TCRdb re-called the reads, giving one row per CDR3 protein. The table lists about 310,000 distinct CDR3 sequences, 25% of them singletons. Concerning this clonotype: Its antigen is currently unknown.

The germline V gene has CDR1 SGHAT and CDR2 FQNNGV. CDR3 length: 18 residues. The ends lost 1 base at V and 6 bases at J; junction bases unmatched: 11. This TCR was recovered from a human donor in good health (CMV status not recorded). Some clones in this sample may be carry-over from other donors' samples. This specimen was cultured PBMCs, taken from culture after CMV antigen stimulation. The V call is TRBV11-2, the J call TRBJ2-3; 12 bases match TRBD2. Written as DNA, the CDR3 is TGTGCCAGCAGCTTAGGGTCCCAACTAGCGGGAGGTTTCGATACGCAGTATTTT. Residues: CASSLGSQLAGGFDTQYF.